Listed below are T cell receptor beta chains from one sample, sequenced in a study of blood T cell repertoires in COVID-19. Sequenced by immunoSEQ multiplex PCR; TCRdb stores in-frame clones only, minus some. The data show roughly 90,000 clones, roughly 84% seen once. Sequencing input: peripheral blood. These receptors all come from a woman aged 80 or over with COVID-19, enrolled during active disease. The CDR3 runs from the conserved cysteine through the conserved F or W. The D gene is left open where the match is weak. The listing skips clone size in some rows; elsewhere it reads once, few, many or a size class.

TRBD2 | 16 | . | TRBJ2-2 | TRBV5-1 | TGCGCCAGCAGCTTGACTAGCGGGAGAGTCACCGGGGAGCTGTTTTTT | CASSLTSGRVTGELFF
. | 19 | . | TRBJ1-6 | TRBV3-1/TRBV3-2 | TGTGCCAGCAGCCAAGAAAGGGAGGAGCCGGGACTCAATAATTCACCCCTCCACTTT | CASSQEREEPGLNNSPLHF
TRBD1 | 16 | . | TRBJ2-7 | TRBV9 | TGTGCCAGCAGCCCCGACCGGGGGACAGGGTTCTACGAGCAGTACTTC | CASSPDRGTGFYEQYF
. | 11 | once | TRBJ1-1 | TRBV29-1 | TGCAGCGTTCAGAAGGGGGTCTCGGCTTTCTTT | CSVQKGVSAFF
TRBD2 | 15 | . | TRBJ2-3 | TRBV27 | TGTGCCAGCAGTTCCCCGGGACTAGCCACAGATACGCAGTATTTT | CASSSPGLATDTQYF
TRBD1 | 14 | . | TRBJ2-7 | TRBV5-1 | TGCGCCAGCAGCCGGCGGACAGGGAGCTACGAGCAGTACTTC | CASSRRTGSYEQYF
TRBD1 | 14 | . | TRBJ2-2 | TRBV5-1 | TGCGCCAGCAGGAGTGACAGGGGCACCGGGGAGCTGTTTTTT | CASRSDRGTGELFF
TRBD1 | 14 | . | TRBJ1-2 | TRBV27 | TGTGCCAGCAGTTTATACCGGGACAGCTATGGCTACACCTTC | CASSLYRDSYGYTF
. | 15 | . | TRBJ1-1 | TRBV5-1 | TGCGCCAGCAGCTTGTTGCCGACTCTGAACACTGAAGCTTTCTTT | CASSLLPTLNTEAFF
TRBD1 | 13 | . | TRBJ1-2 | TRBV28 | TGTGCCAGCACCGCGGACAGGGTCTATGGCTACACCTTC | CASTADRVYGYTF
. | 16 | . | TRBJ2-1 | TRBV5-6 | TGTGCCAGCAGCCCAAACAGGTGGGGGCTCAGGAATGAGCAGTTCTTC | CASSPNRWGLRNEQFF
TRBD1 | 11 | . | TRBJ1-2 | TRBV10-3 | TGTGCCATCAGGACAGGGGATGGCTACACCTTC | CAIRTGDGYTF
. | 15 | . | TRBJ2-3 | TRBV5-1 | TGCGCCAGCAGCTTGGGGAGGGTGGGCACAGATACGCAGTATTTT | CASSLGRVGTDTQYF
TRBD2 | 17 | . | TRBJ2-3 | TRBV7-2 | TGTGCCAGCAGAAAAGACGGGACTAGCTGGAATCTGGATACGCAGTATTTT | CASRKDGTSWNLDTQYF
. | 13 | . | TRBJ2-7 | TRBV4-1 | TGCGCCAGCAGCCAAACGGGACACCCCGCGCAGTACTTC | CASSQTGHPAQYF
. | 13 | . | TRBJ2-7 | TRBV29-1 | TGCAGTGCTTTGGTCGGGGGCTCCTACGAGCAGTACTTC | CSALVGGSYEQYF
. | 16 | . | TRBJ2-1 | TRBV4-2 | TGTGCCAGCAGCCGAAACCCAGAAATCTCCTACAATGAGCAGTTCTTC | CASSRNPEISYNEQFF
TRBD1 | 15 | . | TRBJ2-5 | TRBV7-3 | TGTGCCAGCAGCCAAACCGGGACAGGGGAAGAGACCCAGTACTTC | CASSQTGTGEETQYF
. | 11 | . | TRBJ2-5 | TRBV27 | TGTGCCAGCAGTTTAGGCGGGACCCAGTACTTC | CASSLGGTQYF
TRBD2 | 14 | . | TRBJ2-5 | TRBV19 | TGTGCCAGTAGTGTCCGGGACTATCAAGAGACCCAGTACTTC | CASSVRDYQETQYF
. | 16 | . | TRBJ1-5 | TRBV4-2 | TGTGCCAGCAGCCAAGATCAGGGCGTGCTTAATCAGCCCCAGCATTTT | CASSQDQGVLNQPQHF
TRBD1 | 16 | few | TRBJ1-2 | TRBV29-1 | TGCAGCGTTGAAGATCGGGCAGGGGGCGGTGGCTATGGCTACACCTTC | CSVEDRAGGGGYGYTF
TRBD2 | 18 | . | TRBJ2-1 | TRBV4-3 | TGCGCCAGCAGCCAACGCTTCGGCGGGGGGGCCTATCTCGCTGAGCAGTTCTTC | CASSQRFGGGAYLAEQFF
. | 15 | . | TRBJ2-3 | TRBV27 | TGTGCCAGCAGTTTATTGGGGGCAAGCACAGATACGCAGTATTTT | CASSLLGASTDTQYF
. | 13 | few | TRBJ1-4 | TRBV20-1 | TGCAGTGCTAGTCGTCAGGGAGGGGAAAAACTGTTTTTT | CSASRQGGEKLFF
. | 13 | . | TRBJ2-3 | TRBV2 | TGTGCCAGCAGTGTGTTCAGGGCAGATACGCAGTATTTT | CASSVFRADTQYF
TRBD1 | 13 | few | TRBJ2-7 | TRBV10-1 | TGCGCCATCCCGACAGGGCCCCATGACGAGCAGTACTTC | CAIPTGPHDEQYF
TRBD1 | 14 | . | TRBJ2-7 | TRBV2 | TGTGCCAGCAGTTTTTGGACAGGTACTTCCGAGCAGTACTTC | CASSFWTGTSEQYF
. | 14 | few | TRBJ2-7 | TRBV5-5 | TGTGCCAGCAGCGGGCGGGCGGAGACCTACGAGCAGTACTTC | CASSGRAETYEQYF
. | 14 | once | TRBJ1-4 | TRBV5-5 | TGTGCCAGCAGCCCCGGGAGAGCTAATGAAAAACTGTTTTTT | CASSPGRANEKLFF
TRBD1 | 16 | . | TRBJ1-5 | TRBV16 | TGTGCCAGCAGCCAATACGCGGGACAGGGACCTCAGCCCCAGCATTTT | CASSQYAGQGPQPQHF
TRBD2 | 16 | . | TRBJ2-4 | TRBV5-1 | TGCGCCAGCAGTTCGCAGGGAGGGTTGGCCAAAAACATTCAGTACTTC | CASSSQGGLAKNIQYF
. | 14 | . | TRBJ2-2 | TRBV5-1 | TGCGCCAGCAGCTTGTCTAGGAACACCGGGGAGCTGTTTTTT | CASSLSRNTGELFF
TRBD1 | 14 | . | TRBJ1-2 | TRBV10-1 | TGCGCCAGCAGTAGACAGGGAGAGAACTATGGCTACACCTTC | CASSRQGENYGYTF
TRBD2 | 13 | . | TRBJ2-3 | TRBV5-1 | TGCGCCAGCGGGACTAGCGCCACAGATACGCAGTATTTT | CASGTSATDTQYF
. | 16 | . | TRBJ1-4 | TRBV10-3 | TGTGCCATCAGTGAAGGACTAGTCCTTAGTTATGAAAAACTGTTTTTT | CAISEGLVLSYEKLFF
. | 17 | . | TRBJ2-3 | TRBV21-1 | TGTGCCAGCAGCAATAGGAGCCTAGCTGAAAGAAGAGATACGCAGTATTTT | CASSNRSLAERRDTQYF
. | 13 | . | TRBJ1-2 | TRBV18 | TGTGCCAGCTCACCACTTGATAGCTATGGCTACACCTTC | CASSPLDSYGYTF
TRBD2 | 16 | . | TRBJ2-2 | TRBV2 | TGTGCCAGCAGTGATTACGGGGGGGCCCTGGCCGGGGAGCTGTTTTTT | CASSDYGGALAGELFF
. | 14 | . | TRBJ2-4 | TRBV27 | TGTGCCAGCAGTCCCCGTTTAGCCAAAAACATTCAGTACTTC | CASSPRLAKNIQYF
. | 17 | . | TRBJ2-4 | TRBV3-1/TRBV3-2 | TGTGCCAGCAGCCAAGCCGTGGGGGGGGCTCGATCAAACATTCAGTACTTC | CASSQAVGGARSNIQYF